The clone carrying this TCR beta chain was observed many times. This sample is part of a study of blood T cells in healthy people across ages. Primers used in a second PCR of about 6 to 11 cycles were a sample-barcoded 5' primer and a J-beta primer mix. TCRdb fed the 5' RACE reads into MiXCR, producing one record per CDR3 protein. This sample has 1.5 million to 2 million distinct CDR3 sequences; 28% occur once, and the top ten carry more than 6%. The CDR3 has 17 amino acids. Looked up from germline, CDR1 is MDHEN and CDR2 is SYDVKM. V was trimmed by 2 bases and J by 9 bases, leaving 23 bases between them.

Sequenced: blood. The chain carries TRBV28 and TRBJ2-4; D perhaps matches TRBD2 (6 bases). The sequence was collected from a woman aged 25-40 years in good health. The CDR3, as DNA: TGTGCCAGCAGTTTACTTCACGACGCGGGGCGAGTGGCCATTCAGTACTTC. This sequence encodes CASSLLHDAGRVAIQYF. The complete variable domain, with remaining parts taken from reference TRBV28 and TRBJ2-4, reads DVKVTQSSRYLVKRTGEKVFLECVQDMDHENMFWYRQDPGLGLRLIYFSYDVKMKEKGDIPEGYSVSREKKERFSLILESASTNQTSMYLCASSLLHDAGRVAIQYFGAGTRLSVL.